The 16 T cell receptor beta chains below were found in one sample sequenced in a study of tumor and adjacent non-tumor tissue in lung cancer. The library came from three nested PCR rounds adapted from ARM-PCR protocols. Each CDR3 protein is one row after TCRdb ran MiXCR on the multiplex PCR reads. Of around 210,000 distinct CDR3 sequences listed, 71% were seen once; the top ten hold about 25%. No cell sorting was done before RNA was extracted from the tissue. Sequencing used lung tumor tissue. The receptors stem from a man in his sixties with non-small cell lung cancer.

This clonotype appeared a few times. The chain links TRBV5-1 to TRBJ1-2; D might be TRBD1 (5 bases). CDR3 length equals 13 residues. Trimming took 5 bases from V and 4 from J, leaving 12 bases between them. From germline, CDR1 is SGHRS and CDR2 YFSETQ. The CDR3, as DNA: TGCGCCAGCAGGGTAGGAGGGGTCTATGGCTACACCTTC. Protein product: CASRVGGVYGYTF.

This clonotype occurred once. The chain carries TRBV29-1 and TRBJ1-1; maybe TRBD1 (5 bases). Trimming removed 7 bases from V and 2 bases from J, with 20 bases in between. CDR1 is SQVTM, CDR2 ANQGSEA, per germline. The CDR3 runs 15 residues. The CDR3 loop reads CSDATDGLRNTEAFF. CDR3 nucleotides: TGCAGCGACGCGACAGACGGCCTAAGAAACACTGAAGCTTTCTTT.

V and J are TRBV20-1 and TRBJ2-3; 7 nucleotides match TRBD2. Germline V gives CDR1 DFQATT, CDR2 SNEGSKA (reference sequence). V trimming: 0 bases; J trimming: 4 bases; junction bases outside the gene matches: 19. This CDR3 has 19 amino acids. CDR3 in amino acids: CSARDQTPPAGSRPDTQYF. The CDR3 bases are TGCAGTGCTAGAGATCAGACCCCCCCAGCGGGATCTAGACCAGATACGCAGTATTTT.

As to this clonotype: One junction end disagrees with the germline gene, perhaps due to a read error. The chain combines TRBV6-1 with TRBJ1-5, with D maybe TRBD1 (5 bases). The CDR3 extends over 14 amino acids. Germline CDR1 MNHNS, CDR2 SASEGT. The CDR3 nucleotides read TGTGACAGCAGTGATAGGGGAGCGAGCCAGCCCCAGCATTTT. Amino acids: CDSSDRGASQPQHF.

For this clonotype: A read error may account for a junction end that differs from germline. J is TRBJ1-3 and V is TRBV4-3; D is undetermined. Germline V gene sequence: CDR1 LGHNA, CDR2 YSLEER. The CDR3 is made up of 15 amino acids. CDR3 sequence reads: CASSQLENAGITIYF. Written as DNA, the CDR3 is TGCGCCAGCAGCCAACTAGAAAACGCTGGAATCACCATATATTTT.

Regarding this clonotype: A junction end diverges from the germline sequence, so it may reflect a read error. J is TRBJ1-1 and V is TRBV6-6; D might be TRBD1 (6 bases). Germline assignment: CDR1 MNHNY and CDR2 SVGAGI (reference sequence). The CDR3 runs 16 residues. CDR3 residues: CASSNPHRETTTEPFF. The CDR3 DNA sequence: TGTGCCAGCAGCAACCCCCACAGGGAAACGACGACTGAACCTTTCTTT.

The chain combines TRBV6-1 with TRBJ2-3, with D perhaps TRBD2 (7 bases). The CDR3 consists of 15 residues. Germline CDR1 is MNHNS and CDR2 is SASEGT. The CDR3 coding sequence is TGTACTAGCAGATGGGGGGGCAGCGAGGGAGATACGCAGTATTTT. This translates into CTSRWGGSEGDTQYF.

In its sample, this clonotype was seen once. The missing conserved phenylalanine or tryptophan at the end of this CDR3 makes a read error likely. The DNA is left out, because the CDR3 cannot be placed on it with certainty; the CDR3 is given as TCRdb lists it. The chain carries TRBV14 and TRBJ1-1; the listed D gene, TRBD1, was not tested against the DNA. In germline, CDR1 is SGHDN, CDR2 FVKESK. The CDR3 region is 15 residues in length, termini included. CDR3 region: CASSRTGAGNTEAFI.

This clonotype has a count of ten or more. This chain uses TRBV11-2 with TRBJ2-7, with a possible D match to TRBD1 (6 bases). The CDR3 is 15 amino acids. V dropped 2 bases and J dropped 3 bases, with 14 bases sitting between them. Germline values: CDR1 SGHAT, CDR2 FQNNGV. This chain's CDR3 is CASSLHPGTNYEQYF. In nucleotides, the CDR3 is TGTGCCAGCAGCTTACACCCCGGGACAAACTACGAGCAGTACTTC.

The chain joins TRBV6-5 to TRBJ2-7; D perhaps matches TRBD2 (5 bases). CDR3 length: 14 residues. Germline assignment: CDR1 MNHEY and CDR2 SVGAGI. Deletions cut 9 bases from V and 5 bases from J, with 20 bases between. In DNA, the CDR3 is TGTGCCAGGAGAACTCCGTGCCTCGGGAACGAGCAGTACTTC. Protein product: CARRTPCLGNEQYF.

This chain uses TRBV6-6 with TRBJ1-2, with unresolved D. Trimming removed 3 bases at V and 1 base at J, with 6 bases between. Germline V gene data show CDR1 as MNHNY and CDR2 as SVGAGI (reference sequence). The CDR3 contains 13 residues. The CDR3 is CASSYTVNYGYTF. The CDR3, as DNA: TGTGCCAGCAGTTATACAGTTAACTATGGCTACACCTTC.

Concerning this clonotype itself: One end of the junction does not line up with germline, which may come from a read error. Written as DNA, the CDR3 is TGCAGCGTTGGGGAGGGCTCCTCGAGGGAGACGCAGTACTTC. Translated, it gives CSVGEGSSRETQYF. The chain employs TRBV29-1 and TRBJ2-5, with 7 nucleotides matching TRBD2. This CDR3 region has 14 residues. Germline CDR1 and CDR2: SQVTM and ANQGSEA.

As regards this clonotype: Lacking the conserved final phenylalanine or tryptophan, this CDR3 likely reflects a read error. The chain links TRBV20-1 to TRBJ1-5; D might be TRBD1 (6 bases). Trimming left V 2 bases short and J 9 bases short, with 17 bases between. The CDR3 runs to 14 residues. Germline CDR1 DFQATT, CDR2 SNEGSKA (reference sequence). DNA for the CDR3: TGCAGTGCTAGATCCGGGACACTTTATCTGCCCCAGCATTAT. This encodes CSARSGTLYLPQHY.

This chain joins TRBV12-5 and TRBJ1-5, with D perhaps TRBD1 (6 bases). Trimming removed 8 bases at V and 10 bases at J, with 27 bases between. This CDR3 spans 16 amino acids. From germline, CDR1 is LGHNT and CDR2 FRNRAP. CDR3 in DNA: TGTGCTAGTACCCCTCGCGGGGCTCCCGAGGGGGACCCCCAGCATTTT. This sequence encodes CASTPRGAPEGDPQHF.

About this clonotype itself: As the CDR3 is not closed by the conserved phenylalanine or tryptophan, this likely results from a read error. The DNA is omitted, as the CDR3 cannot be located on it reliably, and the CDR3 follows TCRdb's listing. This chain uses TRBV11-3 with TRBJ2-7. Germline CDR1 SGHNT, CDR2 YENEEA. The CDR3 has 12 residues if both end residues are counted. CDR3 residues: CASSLVLVEMYL.

About this clonotype itself: Germline and junction disagree at one end, which may indicate a read error. The chain uses TRBV28 and TRBJ1-2, with 9 bases matching TRBD1. The germline V gene encodes CDR1 MDHEN and CDR2 SYDVKM. The CDR3 is 15 residues long. The CDR3 nucleotides read TGTGCCAGCAGTTTAAATACGGGGACAGGGCGCGGCTACACATTC. The encoded protein is CASSLNTGTGRGYTF.